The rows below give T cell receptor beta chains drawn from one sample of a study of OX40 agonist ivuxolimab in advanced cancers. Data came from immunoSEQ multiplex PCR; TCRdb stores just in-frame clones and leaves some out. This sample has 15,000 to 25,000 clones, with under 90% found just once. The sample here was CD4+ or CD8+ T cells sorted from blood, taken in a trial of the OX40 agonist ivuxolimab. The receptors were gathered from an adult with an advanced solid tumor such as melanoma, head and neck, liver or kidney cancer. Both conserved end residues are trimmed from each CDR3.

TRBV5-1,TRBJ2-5,ASSLGTTGGTQY
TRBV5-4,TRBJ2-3,ASSLDLSDTDTQY
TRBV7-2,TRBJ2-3,ASSRTRGTDTQY
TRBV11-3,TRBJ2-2,ASSNRPGELF
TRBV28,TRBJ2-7,ASSWTGKWYEQY
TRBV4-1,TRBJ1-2,ASSQETLIRVHYGYT
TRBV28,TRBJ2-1,ASTPRTGGHNEQF
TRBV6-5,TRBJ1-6,ASSWGAQPNSPLH
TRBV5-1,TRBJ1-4,ASSLFNEKLF
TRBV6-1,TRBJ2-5,ASTQQGPWETQY
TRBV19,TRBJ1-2,ASSTGTGNYGYT
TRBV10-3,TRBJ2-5,AISDAQLAGVGPETQY